This TCR beta chain was sequenced for a study of cytomegalovirus exposure and HLA in healthy donors. CDR1 is MNHEY, CDR2 SVGAGI, per germline. This CDR3 contains 13 residues. The ends lost 1 base at V and 10 bases at J; junction bases unmatched: 6. The PCR contained 60 Vbeta and 13 Jbeta primers. Clones were sequenced by immunoSEQ multiplex PCR, and TCRdb holds only the in-frame ones, with some missing. The data contain some 150,000 clones, 82% of them seen just once; the ten biggest clones take up about 7.4%. Comments on this clone: Its matching antigen is unknown.

Study results and caveats: TCR beta V segments were, for the most part, productive about 87% or about 30% of the time in an earlier analysis. TCR sequences were mostly rare, though some public TCRs occurred in many donors. The later analysis indicated that the majority of CMV-associated TCR beta chains appeared HLA-restricted.

The source material was PBMCs. The rearrangement joins TRBV6-5 to TRBJ1-2; 7 bases are a match to TRBD1. This TCR was recovered from a woman aged 45-65 years in good health and CMV-seropositive. The CDR3: CASSYYSQGDYTF. CDR3 bases: TGTGCCAGCAGTTACTACTCTCAGGGGGACTACACCTTC.